Listed below are T cell receptor beta chains from one sample, sequenced in a study of spatial heterogeneity in lung cancer. TCRdb passed the 5' RACE reads through MiXCR, listing each CDR3 protein once. The sample contains about 5,700 distinct CDR3 sequences, 15% to 20% of which appear only once. The sequencing used lung tumor tissue, collected at surgery. All receptors come from a male donor with early-stage non-small cell lung cancer. Both conserved end residues are part of each CDR3. The D gene is left open where the match is weak. Clone size, where shown, is once, few, many, or a class for clones that have expanded.

j_call d_call clone_size cdr3_length v_call cdr3_nt cdr3_aa
TRBJ2-7 TRBD2 medium-sized 14 TRBV6-5 TGTGCCAGCAGACTAGCGGGAGGGTCCGGCGAGCAGTACTTC CASRLAGGSGEQYF
TRBJ2-5 TRBD1 medium-sized 15 TRBV5-1 TGCGCCAGCAGCACCGGGACAGGGGCCGAGGAGACCCAGTACTTC CASSTGTGAEETQYF
TRBJ2-2 NA many 15 TRBV30 TGTGCCTCCGAGACAGAGCCCCTGGGCGCCGGGGAGCTGTTTTTT CASETEPLGAGELFF
TRBJ2-5 NA many 14 TRBV12-3/TRBV12-4 TGTGCCACCTCACTGGGTGCGGGCCGGGAGACCCAGTACTTC CATSLGAGRETQYF
TRBJ2-1 TRBD2 many 15 TRBV20-1 TGCAGTGCTAGAGATTCAGCGGGAGGGTACAATGAGCAGTTCTTC CSARDSAGGYNEQFF
TRBJ1-4 TRBD1 many 12 TRBV10-3 TGTGCCACCCGGGACAGGGACGAAAAACTGTTTTTT CATRDRDEKLFF
TRBJ2-7 NA medium-sized 12 TRBV28 TGTGCCAGCAGTCCCCAGAGGGGGGGCTTGTACTTC CASSPQRGGLYF
TRBJ2-2 NA NA 17 TRBV28 TGTGCCAGCAGCCCCTCGACTAGGGGGAAGAGGACCGGGGAGCTGTTTTTT CASSPSTRGKRTGELFF
TRBJ1-2 NA medium-sized 14 TRBV6-2/TRBV6-3 TGTGCCAGCAGCGAAGGCGGCTCGTACTATGGCTACACCTTC CASSEGGSYYGYTF
TRBJ2-3 NA medium-sized 12 TRBV5-6 TGTGCCAGCAGCTTAAGCACAGATACGCAGTATTTT CASSLSTDTQYF
TRBJ1-2 NA medium-sized 13 TRBV29-1 TGCAGCGTTGGCGAGGGAGGATCCGGGGGCTACACCTTC CSVGEGGSGGYTF
TRBJ2-7 TRBD1 few 14 TRBV7-6 TGTGCCAGCAGCGAGACAGGGGTAAACTACGAGCAGTACTTC CASSETGVNYEQYF
TRBJ2-2 NA few 15 TRBV5-1 TGCGCCAGCAGCTCTTCAGGGGATAGAGCCGGGGAGCTGTTTTTT CASSSSGDRAGELFF
TRBJ1-3 NA medium-sized 18 TRBV7-2 TGTGCCAGCAGCTTAGGCCCCACCACTGGTCTCTCTGGAAACACCATATATTTT CASSLGPTTGLSGNTIYF
TRBJ2-7 NA medium-sized 15 TRBV5-1 TGCGCCAGCAGCTTGGAAGCGGGTGGTTCCTACGAGCAGTACTTC CASSLEAGGSYEQYF
TRBJ2-7 NA medium-sized 16 TRBV10-3 TGTGCCATCAGTGAGTCGATGAACACGGGGTCCTACGAGCAGTACTTC CAISESMNTGSYEQYF
TRBJ2-7 TRBD1 few 14 TRBV28 TGTGCCAGCAGTTCGGACAGGGGGCAATACGAGCAGTACTTC CASSSDRGQYEQYF
TRBJ2-3 NA medium-sized 13 TRBV12-3/TRBV12-4 TGTGCCAGCAGGAGACAGAACACAGATACGCAGTATTTT CASRRQNTDTQYF
TRBJ2-3 NA once 16 TRBV5-1 TGCGCCAGCAGCCTGGGGAGGCAGCCAAGCACAGATACGCAGTATTTT CASSLGRQPSTDTQYF
TRBJ2-1 NA NA 14 TRBV19 TGTGCCAGTAGTATTGGTCCCACAGGCAATGAGCAGTTCTTC CASSIGPTGNEQFF
TRBJ1-5 NA medium-sized 14 TRBV7-2 TGTGCCAGCAGCTTAGCAGGGTTCGGTCAGCCCCAGCATTTT CASSLAGFGQPQHF
TRBJ1-6 NA NA 14 TRBV14 TGTGCCAGCAGCCAAGATCGGGCGAATTCACCCCTCCACTTT CASSQDRANSPLHF
TRBJ1-1 NA few 14 TRBV2 TGTGCCAGCAGTCAGGGATTACTGAACACTGAAGCTTTCTTT CASSQGLLNTEAFF
TRBJ1-2 TRBD1 medium-sized 13 TRBV6-5 TGTGCCAGCAGGAGACAGGGGGGCTATGGCTACACCTTC CASRRQGGYGYTF
TRBJ1-1 NA few 11 TRBV6-2/TRBV6-3 TGTGCCAGTAGGGGCGACACTGAAGCTTTCTTT CASRGDTEAFF
TRBJ1-1 NA few 13 TRBV30 TGTGCCTGGAGTTCTCGAGCGGCCACTGAAGCTTTCTTT CAWSSRAATEAFF
TRBJ1-3 NA few 14 TRBV7-7 TGTGCTAGCAGCTCCTCCTTAGGTCCCGGGACCATATATTTT CASSSSLGPGTIYF
TRBJ1-2 NA NA 12 TRBV6-1 TGTGCCAGCAGTGAAGGAACGCCTGGCTACACCTTC CASSEGTPGYTF
TRBJ1-5 NA medium-sized 14 TRBV3-1 TGTGCCAGCAGCCAAGCGACAGGCGGGGCGCCCCAGCATTTT CASSQATGGAPQHF
TRBJ2-1 TRBD2 few 14 TRBV7-9 TGTGCCAGCAGCTCTAGCGGGACTGGTAATGAGCAGTTCTTC CASSSSGTGNEQFF
TRBJ2-3 NA medium-sized 12 TRBV28 TGTGCCAGCAGCCCAGAAACAGATACGCAGTATTTT CASSPETDTQYF
TRBJ2-1 TRBD1 medium-sized 11 TRBV29-1 TGCAGCGTGAAGACAGGGCAAGAGCAGTTCTTC CSVKTGQEQFF
TRBJ2-2 NA medium-sized 14 TRBV19 TGTGCCAGTAGTGTGACAGGTGGCACCGGGGAGCTGTTTTTT CASSVTGGTGELFF
TRBJ2-3 NA once 14 TRBV15 TGTGCCACGAGTGGGGGGTTTTCCACAGATACGCAGTATTTT CATSGGFSTDTQYF
TRBJ2-5 TRBD2 medium-sized 16 TRBV7-2 TGTGCCAGCAGCGAACGACTAGCGGGGGCAAGAGAGACCCAGTACTTC CASSERLAGARETQYF
TRBJ2-7 NA medium-sized 12 TRBV7-9 TGTGCCAGCAGCTTCAGCTCCTACGAGCAGTACTTC CASSFSSYEQYF
TRBJ2-1 NA few 14 TRBV29-1 TGCAGCGTTGCACTGGACTCCAACTACAATGAGCAGTTCTTC CSVALDSNYNEQFF
TRBJ2-2 NA medium-sized 14 TRBV7-2 TGTGCCAGCAGCTTTGGGGGGGACAGTGCGGAGCTGTTTTTT CASSFGGDSAELFF
TRBJ1-2 TRBD1 medium-sized 12 TRBV5-1 TGCGCCAGCAGCACCCCGGGACAGCTACGACTCTTC CASSTPGQLRLF
TRBJ2-5 TRBD1 NA 14 TRBV12-3/TRBV12-4 TGTGCCAGCAGTTACGGGACAGTCCAAGAGACCCAGTACTTC CASSYGTVQETQYF
TRBJ2-7 NA many 13 TRBV24-1 TGTGCCACCCAGGGCGCCACAACCTACGAGCAGTACTTC CATQGATTYEQYF
TRBJ2-3 NA medium-sized 17 TRBV9 TGTGCCAGCAGCGTAGGCGCTAGCCACCTAAGGACAGATACGCAGTATTTT CASSVGASHLRTDTQYF
TRBJ2-7 NA medium-sized 13 TRBV7-9 TGTGCCAGCAGCTTAGGCGCCGGCTACGAGCAGTACTTC CASSLGAGYEQYF
TRBJ2-3 TRBD2 NA 13 TRBV12-3/TRBV12-4 TGTGCCAGCAGTTTGGGGACTAGAGGAACGCAGTATTTT CASSLGTRGTQYF
TRBJ2-7 NA medium-sized 13 TRBV7-2 TGTGCCAGCAGGGGCGGGAACCCCTACGAGCAGTACTTC CASRGGNPYEQYF
TRBJ2-1 NA medium-sized 15 TRBV28 TGTGCCAGCAGTTTATCTGGGGGAGCTCGACGGGAGCAGTTCTTC CASSLSGGARREQFF
TRBJ1-2 NA NA 15 TRBV15 TGTGCCACCAGTTTAGGGGCAGATACTAACTATGGCTACACCTTC CATSLGADTNYGYTF
TRBJ2-2 NA medium-sized 16 TRBV5-5 TGTGCCAGCAGCTTGGATTACAGGGGAGGCACCGGGGAGCTGTTTTTT CASSLDYRGGTGELFF
TRBJ2-1 TRBD2 NA 15 TRBV20-1 TGCAGTGCTAGAGTAGGAGCGGGAGGGTCCAATGAGCAGTTCTTC CSARVGAGGSNEQFF
TRBJ2-2 TRBD1 medium-sized 17 TRBV12-3/TRBV12-4 TGTGCCAGCAGTTTAGCGGGGGACAGATCGAACACCGGGGAGCTGTTTTTT CASSLAGDRSNTGELFF
TRBJ2-2 TRBD1 NA 17 TRBV5-5 TGTGCCAGCAGCTCAATACCGGGACAGGGGTTCACCGGGGAGCTGTTTTTT CASSSIPGQGFTGELFF
TRBJ2-1 TRBD2 few 16 TRBV7-9 TGTGCCAGCAGCGTACTAGGAGCGGGATGGGTCAATGAGCAGTTCTTC CASSVLGAGWVNEQFF
TRBJ2-3 NA medium-sized 14 TRBV12-3/TRBV12-4 TGTGCCAGCAGGTACAGGGCTAGCACAGATACGCAGTATTTT CASRYRASTDTQYF
TRBJ2-1 TRBD2 medium-sized 15 TRBV11-2 TGTGCCAGCAGCTTAGCGGGACTAGCGGACAATGAGCAGTTCTTC CASSLAGLADNEQFF